The next 23 T cell receptor beta chains were all read from a single sample in a study of T cells in pancreatic ductal adenocarcinoma. The selected patients with pancreatic ductal adenocarcinoma had surgery but no neoadjuvant therapy. TCRdb's copy holds only in-frame clones and misses some; the assay was immunoSEQ multiplex PCR. The data show roughly 5,000 clones, with around 74% seen just once and 8.8% held by the top ten. The sequencing input was pancreatic tumor tissue. All receptors come from a human donor with pancreatic ductal adenocarcinoma.

The chain is built from TRBV6-5 and TRBJ2-2, with D possibly matching TRBD1 (6 bases). Germline CDR1 MNHEY, CDR2 SVGAGI. V gave up 5 bases and J gave up 1 base, with 8 bases separating them. This CDR3 spans 14 amino acids. The CDR3 region has the DNA TGTGCCAGCAGTCTACAGGGGAACACCGGGGAGCTGTTTTTT. This encodes CASSLQGNTGELFF.

The CDR3 sequence: CASSSPSGSTDTQYF. The CDR3 coding sequence is TGTGCCAGCAGCTCCCCGAGCGGGAGCACAGATACGCAGTATTTT. J is TRBJ2-3 and V is TRBV5-5; a weak D match, TRBD2 (6 bases). The ends were cut back, 3 bases at V and 0 bases at J, with 11 bases in the middle. The CDR3 runs 15 residues. From germline, CDR1 is SGHKS and CDR2 YYEKEE (reference sequence).

In this sample, this clone turned up a few times. This chain uses TRBV2 with TRBJ1-3, with 9 bases that match TRBD1. The CDR3 totals 17 residues. Trimming removed 11 bases from V and 0 bases from J; junction bases left unmatched: 14. The germline CDR1 and CDR2 sequences are SNHLY and FYNNEI. As DNA, the CDR3 is TGTGCCCGGTCCGGGACAGGGATCGTGACCTCTGGAAACACCATATATTTT. Translation: CARSGTGIVTSGNTIYF.

This chain joins TRBV27 and TRBJ1-1, with D possibly matching TRBD1 (6 bases). In germline, CDR1 is MNHEY, CDR2 SMNVEV (reference sequence). This CDR3 has 16 residues. Trimming removed 5 bases from V and 4 bases from J, with 20 bases in between. CDR3 DNA: TGTGCCAGCAGTAAAAACAGGGTTGGGGTGGGCACTGAAGCTTTCTTT. Translated: CASSKNRVGVGTEAFF.

The chain has TRBV4-1 and TRBJ2-7; D possibly corresponds to TRBD1 (6 bases). Germline V lookup: CDR1 MGHRA, CDR2 YSYEKL. V gave up 7 bases and J gave up 10 bases, with 8 bases separating them. The CDR3 is 9 amino acids. The CDR3 protein is CASKDSQYF. The DNA for the CDR3 is TGCGCCAGCAAGGACAGCCAGTACTTC.

V usage is TRBV2 and J usage is TRBJ1-5; D not resolved. CDR1 and CDR2 from the germline V gene are SNHLY and FYNNEI. Trimming stripped 4 bases from V and 5 bases from J, with 9 bases between. The CDR3 totals 13 residues. CDR3 in DNA: TGTGCCAGCAGTGTGGATCGGGATCAGCCCCAGCATTTT. This encodes CASSVDRDQPQHF.

The chain has TRBV18 and TRBJ2-1, with 12 bases that match TRBD2. Germline lookup yields CDR1 KGHSH and CDR2 LQKENI. This CDR3 contains 17 residues. V was clipped by 0 bases and J by 7 bases; unmatched bases: 7. The CDR3 region is CASSPPSSGGAINEQFF. For the CDR3, the DNA is TGTGCCAGCTCACCACCCTCTAGCGGGGGGGCCATAAATGAGCAGTTCTTC. The entire variable domain, with the rest obtained from reference TRBV18 and TRBJ2-1, is as follows: NAGVMQNPRHLVRRRGQEARLRCSPMKGHSHVYWYRQLPEEGLKFMVYLQKENIIDESGMPKERFSAEFPKEGPSILRIQQVVRGDSAAYFCASSPPSSGGAINEQFFGPGTRLTVL.

V usage is TRBV9 and J usage is TRBJ2-7; 8 bases are a match to TRBD1. The J segment lost 1 base and the V segment lost 4 bases, leaving 10 bases of the junction unmatched. The length of the CDR3 is 16 residues. Germline V gives CDR1 SGDLS, CDR2 YYNGEE. The CDR3 nucleotides are TGTGCCAGCAGCCTACGCCCGGGACAGGCATCCTACGAGCAGTACTTC. Amino acid sequence: CASSLRPGQASYEQYF.

The CDR3 here is CALSTSYEQYF. The CDR3 region has the DNA TGTGCCCTGAGTACCTCCTACGAGCAGTACTTC. The chain links TRBV30 to TRBJ2-7; D not resolved. The length of the CDR3 is 11 residues. In germline, CDR1 is GTSNPN, CDR2 SVGIG (reference sequence). V lost 8 bases, J lost 0 bases, and 8 bases lay in between. The full variable domain, rest sourced from reference TRBV30 and TRBJ2-7, is SQTIHQWPATLVQPVGSPLSLECTVEGTSNPNLYWYRQAAGRGLQLLFYSVGIGQISSEVPQNLSASRPQDRQFILSSKKLLLSDSGFYLCALSTSYEQYFGPGTRLTVT.

This sequence joins TRBV4-2 and TRBJ1-4, with D unclear. V was shortened by 4 bases and J by 3 bases, with 15 bases between the two germline ends. Germline V gives CDR1 LGHNA, CDR2 YNFKEQ. This CDR3 comprises 16 residues. The CDR3 is CASSPYREESNEKLFF. The CDR3 DNA sequence: TGTGCCAGCAGCCCCTACAGAGAAGAATCTAATGAAAAACTGTTTTTT.

This chain links TRBV4-3 with TRBJ2-1; 12 bases are shared with TRBD1. Trimming at V came to 0 bases and at J to 8 bases, leaving 8 bases not matched to a gene. The CDR3 has 17 residues. CDR1 LGHNA and CDR2 YSLEER come from the germline V gene. The CDR3 here is CASSQDTPGQGADEQFF. The CDR3 coding sequence is TGCGCCAGCAGCCAAGATACCCCGGGACAGGGGGCCGATGAGCAGTTCTTC.

In this sample, this clone turned up a few times. The chain recombines TRBV5-1 with TRBJ2-7, with 13 bases that match TRBD2. The germline gives CDR1 SGHRS, CDR2 YFSETQ. CDR3 size: 17 residues. J lost 0 bases, V lost 3 bases, and 6 bases had no gene match. CDR3 region: CASSWGLAGQSSYEQYF. Here the CDR3 DNA reads TGCGCCAGCAGCTGGGGACTAGCGGGGCAGAGCTCCTACGAGCAGTACTTC.

In this sample, this clone turned up once. This CDR3 is CASSLGGAGQPQHF. CDR3 in DNA: TGTGCCAGCAGCTTAGGCGGGGCGGGCCAGCCCCAGCATTTT. The J gene is TRBJ1-5, the V gene TRBV7-8; maybe TRBD1 (5 bases). The germline gives CDR1 SGHVS, CDR2 FQNEAQ. V gave up 1 base and J gave up 7 bases, with 11 bases separating them. The CDR3 contains 14 residues.

V and J are TRBV6-5 and TRBJ2-7; weak D call: TRBD1 (5 bases). Trimming left V 2 bases short and J 6 bases short, with 14 bases between. The CDR3 extends over 14 amino acids. Germline CDR1 reads MNHEY; CDR2 reads SVGAGI. The DNA of the CDR3 is TGTGCCAGCAGTTACCAGGGAAAAGGCTCCGAGCAGTACTTC. Translated: CASSYQGKGSEQYF.

Only a few counts were recorded for this clone. The chain employs TRBV9 and TRBJ1-2; 8 positions agree with TRBD1. The CDR3 spans 14 residues. Germline V gives CDR1 SGDLS, CDR2 YYNGEE. The V and J ends lost 0 bases and 8 bases, in that order; junction bases with no gene match: 6. CDR3 sequence (DNA): TGTGCCAGCAGCGTAGACCAGGGGGCGAGGGGCTACACCTTC. Translation: CASSVDQGARGYTF.

In its sample, this clone ranks as hyperexpanded (1% or more). Other DNA sequences in the same sample also yield this CDR3. The rearrangement links TRBV7-9 to TRBJ2-7; D not resolved. Germline assignment: CDR1 SEHNR and CDR2 FQNEAQ (reference sequence). V lost 5 bases and J lost 4, with 9 bases in between. This CDR3 is 12 amino acids long. CDR3 coding DNA: TGTGCCAGCAGCCCCACCGGGTACGAGCAGTACTTC. Protein product: CASSPTGYEQYF.

A few counts support this clone. The chain links TRBV28 to TRBJ2-7, with D possibly being TRBD2 (7 bases). This CDR3 region has 14 residues. Looked up from germline, CDR1 is MDHEN and CDR2 is SYDVKM. Trimming left V 7 bases short and J 4 bases short, with 17 bases between. CDR3 nucleotides: TGTGCCAGCACCGGGGGAGGGGGAGGTTACGAGCAGTACTTC. Its protein product is CASTGGGGGYEQYF.

V is TRBV28 and J is TRBJ2-1, with 11 bases matching TRBD2. This CDR3 is built from 16 residues. Germline V lookup: CDR1 MDHEN, CDR2 SYDVKM. With V trimmed by 4 bases and J by 3 bases, 5 bases remained unmatched. The chain's CDR3 is CASSSRLAGFYNEQFF. Written as DNA, the CDR3 is TGTGCCAGCAGTTCCCGACTAGCGGGGTTCTACAATGAGCAGTTCTTC.

This clone was recorded once. The rearrangement links TRBV15 to TRBJ2-1; a weak D match, TRBD2 (6 bases). Germline lookup yields CDR1 LNHNV and CDR2 YYDKDF (reference sequence). Trimming removed 8 bases from V and 4 bases from J, with 18 bases in between. The CDR3 consists of 15 residues. CDR3 nucleotide sequence: TGTGCCACCCGCTCTATGGGGGACTTATACAATGAGCAGTTCTTC. It codes for CATRSMGDLYNEQFF.

This sequence joins TRBV4-3 and TRBJ2-1; 16 bases match TRBD2. J gave up 4 bases and V 0 bases, and 12 bases lay outside the gene matches. Germline values: CDR1 LGHNA, CDR2 YSLEER. This CDR3 region has 21 residues. The CDR3 DNA sequence: TGCGCCAGCAGCCAAGACCACAGTCCCGGGACTAGCGGGGGGGATTACAATGAGCAGTTCTTC. Residues: CASSQDHSPGTSGGDYNEQFF.

The chain recombines TRBV4-3 with TRBJ1-3; tentatively, D is TRBD1 (5 bases). This CDR3 has 16 residues. Germline CDR1 is LGHNA and CDR2 is YSLEER. V lost 0 bases and J lost 0, with 9 bases in between. CDR3 residues: CASSQDHRSSGNTIYF. The CDR3 region has the DNA TGCGCCAGCAGCCAAGATCACAGGAGCTCTGGAAACACCATATATTTT.

The J gene is TRBJ1-5, the V gene TRBV6-6, with D maybe TRBD1 (6 bases). V dropped 6 bases and J dropped 7 bases, with 16 bases sitting between them. Germline V gene sequence: CDR1 MNHNY, CDR2 SVGAGI (reference sequence). The CDR3 loop spans 14 amino acids. This chain's CDR3 is CASSPDRLEQPQHF. CDR3 bases: TGTGCCAGCAGCCCCGACAGGTTGGAACAGCCCCAGCATTTT.

The rearrangement uses TRBV5-1 and TRBJ2-5, with 7 bases aligning to TRBD1. With 0 bases clipped from V and 4 bases from J, the junction kept 6 bases outside the gene matches. From germline, CDR1 is SGHRS and CDR2 YFSETQ. The CDR3 extends over 15 amino acids. As DNA, the CDR3 is TGCGCCAGCAGCTTGGTTACAGGGGTATTAGAGACCCAGTACTTC. Amino acids: CASSLVTGVLETQYF. The full variable domain, completed using reference TRBV5-1 and TRBJ2-5, is KAGVTQTPRYLIKTRGQQVTLSCSPISGHRSVSWYQQTPGQGLQFLFEYFSETQRNKGNFPGRFSGRQFSNSRSEMNVSTLELGDSALYLCASSLVTGVLETQYFGPGTRLLVL.